This T cell receptor (beta chain) was sequenced in a study of cytomegalovirus exposure and HLA in healthy donors. Findings and limits, study-wide: Rare TCR sequences predominated, though certain public TCRs were found in many donors.

In the case of this clone: Its antigen is unknown.

Generated by immunoSEQ multiplex PCR, the TCRdb table keeps only in-frame clones and is missing some. The data show 95,000 to 150,000 clones, around 89% seen once. Among the 120 or so subjects of the validation cohort, separate from the 666-subject first cohort, were the donors. CDR1 and CDR2 from the germline V gene are MNHNY and SVGAGI (reference sequence). The trim removed 6 bases at V and 7 bases at J, leaving 4 bases unmatched. CDR3 length equals 13 residues. The origin of this receptor is a woman between 18 and 30 years old in good health and CMV-seropositive. Sample: PBMCs. V and J are TRBV6-6 and TRBJ2-2, with 8 bases matching TRBD2. Here the CDR3 DNA reads TGTGCCAGCAGACGAACTAGCGGCGGGGAGCTGTTTTTT. It yields the protein CASRRTSGGELFF.